This entry lists 9 T cell receptor beta chains sequenced from one sample in a study of blood T cell repertoires in COVID-19. The assay was immunoSEQ multiplex PCR, and TCRdb's table has in-frame clones only and misses some. The sample carries about 140,000 clones, 82% recorded once. The source material was peripheral blood. These receptor sequences come from a woman aged 80 or older with acute or convalescent COVID-19.

This chain connects TRBV30 to TRBJ1-4; D gene ambiguous. Looked up from germline, CDR1 is GTSNPN and CDR2 is SVGIG (reference sequence). The CDR3 is 14 amino acids. V was clipped by 0 bases and J by 8 bases, with 13 bases between them. The CDR3 region is CAWSVSKGGEKLFF. The CDR3 DNA is TGTGCCTGGAGTGTGTCCAAGGGAGGGGAAAAACTGTTTTTT.

The chain links TRBV19 to TRBJ1-5; D perhaps matches TRBD1 (6 bases). With 4 bases removed from V and 0 bases from J, the gap between germline ends came to 10 bases. The CDR3 totals 15 residues. The germline CDR1 and CDR2 sequences are LNHDA and SQIVND (reference sequence). This chain's CDR3 is CASSTQGNSNQPQHF. The CDR3 nucleotides are TGTGCCAGTAGTACCCAGGGGAATAGCAATCAGCCCCAGCATTTT.

The rearrangement joins TRBV19 to TRBJ1-2, with 9 bases lining up with TRBD1. This CDR3 region has 13 residues. Looked up from germline, CDR1 is LNHDA and CDR2 is SQIVND (reference sequence). J was trimmed by 2 bases and V by 7 bases; bases with no gene match: 2. CDR3 DNA sequence: TGTGCCAGTAAACAGGGGGCGAACTATGGCTACACCTTC. Translated: CASKQGANYGYTF.

This rearrangement joins TRBV6-5 to TRBJ2-3; tentatively, D is TRBD1 (5 bases). The V end lost 4 bases, the J end lost 0 bases, and 14 bases lay between the germline ends. This CDR3 comprises 16 residues. Germline CDR1 and CDR2: MNHEY and SVGAGI. The DNA for the CDR3 is TGTGCCAGCAGTTCCCGACAGACGACTAGCACAGATACGCAGTATTTT. Translation: CASSSRQTTSTDTQYF.

The V call is TRBV18, the J call TRBJ2-1; 8 nucleotides agree with TRBD2. The ends lost 9 bases at V and 0 bases at J; junction bases unmatched: 10. Germline V gives CDR1 KGHSH, CDR2 LQKENI. The CDR3 length is 16 residues. This CDR3 reads CASSNAGTSSYNEQFF. In nucleotides, the CDR3 is TGTGCCAGTTCGAATGCCGGGACTAGCTCCTACAATGAGCAGTTCTTC.

The V and J genes are TRBV5-4 and TRBJ1-1; D ambiguous. With 1 base removed from V and 0 bases from J, the gap between germline ends came to 22 bases. There are 19 residues in the CDR3. Germline V gene lookup returns CDR1 SGHNT and CDR2 YYREEE (reference sequence). The CDR3 DNA reads TGTGCCAGCAGCTTGCTCCGGGGAGGGAATCTCAACATGAACACTGAAGCTTTCTTT. Translating gives CASSLLRGGNLNMNTEAFF. Complete variable domain (other parts from reference TRBV5-4 and TRBJ1-1): ETGVTQSPTHLIKTRGQQVTLRCSSQSGHNTVSWYQQALGQGPQFIFQYYREEENGRGNFPPRFSGLQFPNYSSELNVNALELDDSALYLCASSLLRGGNLNMNTEAFFGQGTRLTVV.

This clone was recorded only once. The CDR3 sequence is CASSLQGRGTEAFF. In DNA form, the CDR3 reads TGTGCCAGCAGTTTACAGGGGCGCGGCACTGAAGCTTTCTTT. The chain links TRBV6-5 to TRBJ1-1, with TRBD1 matching over 7 bases. V shed 4 bases, J shed 4 bases, and the junction held 6 bases outside the gene matches. The CDR3 spans 14 residues. Per germline, CDR1 MNHEY and CDR2 SVGAGI.

The rearrangement uses TRBV19 and TRBJ1-2; D is unclear. The V gene's germline CDR1 is LNHDA and CDR2 SQIVND (reference sequence). V lost 2 bases, J lost 2 bases, and 3 bases lay in between. This CDR3 has 12 residues. CDR3 nucleotide sequence: TGTGCCAGTAGTATACGGAACTATGGCTACACCTTC. It is translated as CASSIRNYGYTF.

The chain is built from TRBV11-3 and TRBJ2-5; 10 nucleotides agree with TRBD2. Germline-derived CDR1 and CDR2 are SGHNT and YENEEA. V shed 5 bases, J shed 5 bases, and the junction held 8 bases outside the gene matches. The CDR3 sequence is 15 residues long. This CDR3 reads CASSPGLAVLETQYF. DNA of the CDR3: TGTGCCAGCAGCCCCGGACTAGCGGTTTTGGAGACCCAGTACTTC.